This entry concerns a single T cell receptor (beta chain). The data derive from a study of shared clonotypes between healthy human individuals. The data were produced by immunoSEQ multiplex PCR, yet TCRdb's version contains in-frame clones alone and is incomplete. The table lists 1.5 million to 2.5 million clones, roughly 94% of them singletons, with 0.9% to 1.5% in the top ten. Trimming shortened V by 10 bases and J by 5 bases, and 15 bases separated the two germline ends. Germline CDR1 SGDLS, CDR2 YYNGEE. The CDR3 totals 12 residues. The naive CD8 subset, CD45RO-negative cells positively selected for CCR7, excluded terminally differentiated effector memory CD45RA+ cells.

V is TRBV9 and J is TRBJ1-2, with D perhaps matching TRBD1 (6 bases). This sequence was found in a man aged 18 to 30 in good health. Sequences were obtained from naive CD8+ T cells sorted from blood. The CDR3 is CADEQGWYGYTF. In DNA, the CDR3 is TGTGCCGACGAACAGGGTTGGTATGGCTACACCTTC.